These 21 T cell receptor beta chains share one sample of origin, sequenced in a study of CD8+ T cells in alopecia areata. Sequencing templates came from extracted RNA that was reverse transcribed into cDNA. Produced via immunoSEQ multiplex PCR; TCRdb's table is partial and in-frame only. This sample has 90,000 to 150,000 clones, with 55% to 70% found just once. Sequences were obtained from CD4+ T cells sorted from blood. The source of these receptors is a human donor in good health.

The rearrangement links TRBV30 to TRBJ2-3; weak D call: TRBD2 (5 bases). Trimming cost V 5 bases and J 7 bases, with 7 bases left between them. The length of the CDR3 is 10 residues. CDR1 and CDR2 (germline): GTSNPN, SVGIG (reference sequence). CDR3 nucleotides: TGTGCCTGGGGGGAGTATACGCAGTATTTT. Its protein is CAWGEYTQYF.

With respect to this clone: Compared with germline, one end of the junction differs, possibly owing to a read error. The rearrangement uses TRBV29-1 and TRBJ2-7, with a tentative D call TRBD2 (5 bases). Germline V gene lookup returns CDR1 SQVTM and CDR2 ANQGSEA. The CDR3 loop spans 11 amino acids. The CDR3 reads CGVASLGEQYF. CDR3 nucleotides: TGCGGCGTAGCGTCGTTAGGGGAGCAGTACTTC.

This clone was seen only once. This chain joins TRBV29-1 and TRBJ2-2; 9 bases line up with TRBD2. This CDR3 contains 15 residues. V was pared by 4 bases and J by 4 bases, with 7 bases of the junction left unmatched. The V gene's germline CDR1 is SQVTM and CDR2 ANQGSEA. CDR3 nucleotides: TGCAGCGTTGGGAAGGCGGGGGGGACCACCGGGGAGCTGTTTTTT. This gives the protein CSVGKAGGTTGELFF.

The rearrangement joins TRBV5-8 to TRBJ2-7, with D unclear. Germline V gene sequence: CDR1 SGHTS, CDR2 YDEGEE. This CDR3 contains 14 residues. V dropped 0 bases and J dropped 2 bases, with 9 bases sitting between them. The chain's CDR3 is CASSLVAPPYEQYF. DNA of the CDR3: TGTGCCAGCAGCTTGGTTGCTCCTCCCTACGAGCAGTACTTC.

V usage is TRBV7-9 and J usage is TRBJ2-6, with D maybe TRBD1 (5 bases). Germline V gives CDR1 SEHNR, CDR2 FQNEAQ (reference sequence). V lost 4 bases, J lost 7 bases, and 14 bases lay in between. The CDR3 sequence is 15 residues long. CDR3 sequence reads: CASSSDTTLANVLTF. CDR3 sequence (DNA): TGTGCCAGCAGCTCGGACACTACTTTAGCCAACGTCCTGACTTTC.

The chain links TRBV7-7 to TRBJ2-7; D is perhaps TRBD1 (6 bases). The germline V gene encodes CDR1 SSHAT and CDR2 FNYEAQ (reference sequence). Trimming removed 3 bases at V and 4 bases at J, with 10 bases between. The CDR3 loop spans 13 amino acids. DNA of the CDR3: TGTGCCAGCAGCTTTCAACAGGGTTACGAGCAGTACTTC. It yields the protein CASSFQQGYEQYF.

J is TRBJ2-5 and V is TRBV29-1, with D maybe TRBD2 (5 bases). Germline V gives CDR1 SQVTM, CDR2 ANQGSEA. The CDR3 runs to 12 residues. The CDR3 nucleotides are TGCGCCACGGGGTGGGTACAGGAGACCCAGTACTTC. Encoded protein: CATGWVQETQYF.

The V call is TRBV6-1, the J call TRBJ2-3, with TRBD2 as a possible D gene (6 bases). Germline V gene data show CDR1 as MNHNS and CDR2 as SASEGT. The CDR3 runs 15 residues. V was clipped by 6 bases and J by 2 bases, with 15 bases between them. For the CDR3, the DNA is TGTGCCAGCAGGGCCGCGGGGTATGTCACAGATACGCAGTATTTT. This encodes CASRAAGYVTDTQYF.

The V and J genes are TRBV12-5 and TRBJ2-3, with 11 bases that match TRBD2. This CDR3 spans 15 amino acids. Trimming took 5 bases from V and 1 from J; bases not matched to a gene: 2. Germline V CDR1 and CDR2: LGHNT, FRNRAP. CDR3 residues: CASGALAGGTDTQYF. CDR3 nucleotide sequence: TGTGCTAGTGGTGCACTAGCGGGGGGCACAGATACGCAGTATTTT.

CDR3 nucleotide sequence: TGCGCCAGCAGCCAAGAAGAGGGGGCTTGGGGCCACGAGCAGTACTTC. This translates into CASSQEEGAWGHEQYF. This chain joins TRBV4-1 and TRBJ2-7; 7 nucleotides match TRBD1. The length of the CDR3 is 16 residues. CDR1 and CDR2 from the germline V gene are MGHRA and YSYEKL. J gave up 5 bases and V 0 bases, and 10 bases lay outside the gene matches.

The CDR3 is CASSSDRGHADTQYF. The CDR3 nucleotides read TGCGCCAGCAGCTCGGACAGGGGGCACGCAGATACGCAGTATTTT. This chain uses TRBV5-1 with TRBJ2-3, with 11 bases aligning to TRBD1. CDR1 is SGHRS, CDR2 YFSETQ, per germline. The CDR3 spans 15 residues. Unmatched junction bases numbered 4, after V lost 3 bases and J lost 4 bases.

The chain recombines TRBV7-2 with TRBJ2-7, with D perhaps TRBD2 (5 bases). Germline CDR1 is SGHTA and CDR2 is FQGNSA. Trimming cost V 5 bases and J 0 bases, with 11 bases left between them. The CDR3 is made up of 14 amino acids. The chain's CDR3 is CASSTRVTSYEQYF. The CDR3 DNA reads TGTGCCAGCAGCACGAGGGTTACCTCCTACGAGCAGTACTTC.

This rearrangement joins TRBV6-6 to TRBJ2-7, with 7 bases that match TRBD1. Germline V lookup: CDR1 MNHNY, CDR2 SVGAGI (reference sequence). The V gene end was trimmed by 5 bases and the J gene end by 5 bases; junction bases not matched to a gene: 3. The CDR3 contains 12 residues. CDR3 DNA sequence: TGTGCCAGCAGTCGAGGGGGCCACGAGCAGTACTTC. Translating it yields CASSRGGHEQYF.

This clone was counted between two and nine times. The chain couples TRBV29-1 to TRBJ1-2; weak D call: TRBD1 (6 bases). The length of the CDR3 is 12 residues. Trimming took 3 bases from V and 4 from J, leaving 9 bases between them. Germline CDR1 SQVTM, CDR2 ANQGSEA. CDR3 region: CSVELGAYGYTF. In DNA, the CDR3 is TGCAGCGTTGAGTTGGGGGCCTATGGCTACACCTTC.

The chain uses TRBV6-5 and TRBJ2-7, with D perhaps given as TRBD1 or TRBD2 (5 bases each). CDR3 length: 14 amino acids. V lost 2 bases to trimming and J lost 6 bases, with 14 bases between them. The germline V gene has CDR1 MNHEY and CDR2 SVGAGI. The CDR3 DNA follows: TGTGCCAGCAGTTACGGCGGTCCGAGGGGCGAGCAGTACTTC. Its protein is CASSYGGPRGEQYF.

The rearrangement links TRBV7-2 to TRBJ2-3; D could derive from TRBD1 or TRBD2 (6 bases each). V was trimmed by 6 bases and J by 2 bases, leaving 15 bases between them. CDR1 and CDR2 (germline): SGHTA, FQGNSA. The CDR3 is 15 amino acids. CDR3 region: CASRGRGGPTDTQYF. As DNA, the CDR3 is TGTGCCAGCAGGGGACGTGGGGGGCCCACAGATACGCAGTATTTT.

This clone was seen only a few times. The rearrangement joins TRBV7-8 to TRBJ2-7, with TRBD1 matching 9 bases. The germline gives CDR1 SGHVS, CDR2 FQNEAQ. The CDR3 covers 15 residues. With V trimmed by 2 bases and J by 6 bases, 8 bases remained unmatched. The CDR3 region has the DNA TGTGCCAGCAGCTTATGGGAGAGGGGACAGGGCGAGCAGTACTTC. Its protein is CASSLWERGQGEQYF.

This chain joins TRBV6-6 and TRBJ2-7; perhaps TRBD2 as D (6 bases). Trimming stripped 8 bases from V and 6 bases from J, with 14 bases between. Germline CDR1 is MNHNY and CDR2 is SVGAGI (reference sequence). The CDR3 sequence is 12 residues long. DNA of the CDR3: TGTGCCAGCCGTCCCCAGGGAGGCGAGCAGTACTTC. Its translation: CASRPQGGEQYF.

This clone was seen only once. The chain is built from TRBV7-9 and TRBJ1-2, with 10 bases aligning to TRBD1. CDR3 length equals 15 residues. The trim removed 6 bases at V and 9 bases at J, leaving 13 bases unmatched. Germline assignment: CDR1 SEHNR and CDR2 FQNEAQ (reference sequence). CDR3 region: CASSFYGTGEGSYTF. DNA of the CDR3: TGTGCCAGCAGTTTTTATGGGACAGGGGAAGGTAGCTACACCTTC.

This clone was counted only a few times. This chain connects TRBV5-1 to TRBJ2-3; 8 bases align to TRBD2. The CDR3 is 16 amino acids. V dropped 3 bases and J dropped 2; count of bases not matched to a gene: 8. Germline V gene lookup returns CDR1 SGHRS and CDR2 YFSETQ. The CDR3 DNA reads TGCGCCAGCAGCTCCACGGGGGGGCGAATCACAGATACGCAGTATTTT. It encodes CASSSTGGRITDTQYF.

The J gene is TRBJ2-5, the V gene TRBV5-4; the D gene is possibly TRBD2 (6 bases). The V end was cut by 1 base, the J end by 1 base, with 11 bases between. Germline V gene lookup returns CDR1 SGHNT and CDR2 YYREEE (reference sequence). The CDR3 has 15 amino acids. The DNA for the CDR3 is TGTGCCAGCAGCTTGAAGGTGGGGGGCCAAGAGACCCAGTACTTC. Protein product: CASSLKVGGQETQYF.